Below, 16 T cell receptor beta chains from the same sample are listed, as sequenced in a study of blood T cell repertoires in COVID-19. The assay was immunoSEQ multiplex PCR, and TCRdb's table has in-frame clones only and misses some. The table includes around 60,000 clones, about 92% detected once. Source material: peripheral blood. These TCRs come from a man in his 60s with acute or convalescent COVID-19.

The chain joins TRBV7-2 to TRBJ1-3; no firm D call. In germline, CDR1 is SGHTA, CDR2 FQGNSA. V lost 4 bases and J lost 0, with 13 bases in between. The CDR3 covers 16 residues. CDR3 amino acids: CASSSIAGFSGNTIYF. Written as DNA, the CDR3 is TGTGCCAGCAGCTCGATCGCAGGATTCTCTGGAAACACCATATATTTT.

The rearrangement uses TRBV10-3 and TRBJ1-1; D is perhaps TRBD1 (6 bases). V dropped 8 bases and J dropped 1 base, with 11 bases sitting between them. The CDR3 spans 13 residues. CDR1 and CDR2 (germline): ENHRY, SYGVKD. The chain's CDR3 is CAIQGSTNTEAFF. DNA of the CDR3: TGTGCCATCCAGGGGAGTACGAACACTGAAGCTTTCTTT.

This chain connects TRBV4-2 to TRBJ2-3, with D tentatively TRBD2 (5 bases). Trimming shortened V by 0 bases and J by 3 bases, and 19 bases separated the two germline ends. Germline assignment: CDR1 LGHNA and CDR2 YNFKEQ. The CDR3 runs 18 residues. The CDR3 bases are TGTGCCAGCAGCCAAGATATAGCGAGTTACCGGAGGACAGATACGCAGTATTTT. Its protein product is CASSQDIASYRRTDTQYF.

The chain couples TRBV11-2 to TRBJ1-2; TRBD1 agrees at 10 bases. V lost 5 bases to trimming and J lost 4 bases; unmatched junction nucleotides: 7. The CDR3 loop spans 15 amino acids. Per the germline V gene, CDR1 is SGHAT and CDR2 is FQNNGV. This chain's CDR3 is CASSPGQGIIYGYTF. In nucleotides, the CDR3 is TGTGCCAGCAGCCCGGGACAGGGGATTATCTATGGCTACACCTTC. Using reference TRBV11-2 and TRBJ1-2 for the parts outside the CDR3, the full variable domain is EAGVAQSPRYKIIEKRQSVAFWCNPISGHATLYWYQQILGQGPKLLIQFQNNGVVDDSQLPKDRFSAERLKGVDSTLKIQPAKLEDSAVYLCASSPGQGIIYGYTFGSGTRLTVV.

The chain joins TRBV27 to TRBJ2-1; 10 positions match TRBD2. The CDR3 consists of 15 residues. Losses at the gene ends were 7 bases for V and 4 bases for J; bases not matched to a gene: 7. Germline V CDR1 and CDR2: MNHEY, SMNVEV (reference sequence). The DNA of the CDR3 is TGTGCCAGCACCCTACTAGCGGGGTTGTACAATGAGCAGTTCTTC. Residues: CASTLLAGLYNEQFF.

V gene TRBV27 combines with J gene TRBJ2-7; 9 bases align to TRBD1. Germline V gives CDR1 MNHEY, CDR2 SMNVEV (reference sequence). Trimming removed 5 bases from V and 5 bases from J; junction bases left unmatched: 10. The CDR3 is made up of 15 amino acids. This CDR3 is CASSPTGTGLNEQYF. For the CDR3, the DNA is TGTGCCAGCAGTCCGACCGGGACAGGGCTCAACGAGCAGTACTTC.

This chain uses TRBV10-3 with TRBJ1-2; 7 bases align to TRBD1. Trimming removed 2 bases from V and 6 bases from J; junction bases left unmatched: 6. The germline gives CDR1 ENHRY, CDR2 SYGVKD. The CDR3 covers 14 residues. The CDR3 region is CAISEDGTDHGYTF. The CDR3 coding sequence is TGTGCCATCAGTGAGGATGGGACAGATCATGGCTACACCTTC.

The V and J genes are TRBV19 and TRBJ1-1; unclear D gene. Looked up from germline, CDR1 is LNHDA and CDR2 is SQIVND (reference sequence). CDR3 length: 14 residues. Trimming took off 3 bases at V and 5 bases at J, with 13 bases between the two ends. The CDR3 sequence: CASSIARPGTEAFF. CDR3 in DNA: TGTGCCAGTAGTATTGCTAGACCTGGGACTGAAGCTTTCTTT. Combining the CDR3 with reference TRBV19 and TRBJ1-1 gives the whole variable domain DGGITQSPKYLFRKEGQNVTLSCEQNLNHDAMYWYRQDPGQGLRLIYYSQIVNDFQKGDIAEGYSVSREKKESFPLTVTSAQKNPTAFYLCASSIARPGTEAFFGQGTRLTVV.

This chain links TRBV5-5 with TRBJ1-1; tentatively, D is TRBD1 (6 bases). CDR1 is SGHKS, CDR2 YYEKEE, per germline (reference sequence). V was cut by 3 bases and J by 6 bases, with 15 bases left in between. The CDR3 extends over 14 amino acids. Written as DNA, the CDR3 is TGTGCCAGCAGCTCGCAGGGGACTAGCCCTGAAGCTTTCTTT. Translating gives CASSSQGTSPEAFF. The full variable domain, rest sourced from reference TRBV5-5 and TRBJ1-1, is DAGVTQSPTHLIKTRGQQVTLRCSPISGHKSVSWYQQVLGQGPQFIFQYYEKEERGRGNFPDRFSARQFPNYSSELNVNALLLGDSALYLCASSSQGTSPEAFFGQGTRLTVV.

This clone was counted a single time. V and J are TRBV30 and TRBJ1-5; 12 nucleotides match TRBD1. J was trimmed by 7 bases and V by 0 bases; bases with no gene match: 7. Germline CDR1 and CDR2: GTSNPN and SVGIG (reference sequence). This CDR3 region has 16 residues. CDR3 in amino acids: CAWSVRDRGLRQPQHF. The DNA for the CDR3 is TGTGCCTGGAGTGTTCGGGACAGGGGGCTTCGGCAGCCCCAGCATTTT.

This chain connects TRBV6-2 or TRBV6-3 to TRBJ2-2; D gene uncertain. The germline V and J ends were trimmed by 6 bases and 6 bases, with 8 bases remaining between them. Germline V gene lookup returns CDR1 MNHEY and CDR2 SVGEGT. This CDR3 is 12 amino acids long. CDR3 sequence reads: CASSPTAGELFF. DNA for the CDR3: TGTGCCAGCAGCCCCACGGCCGGGGAGCTGTTTTTT.

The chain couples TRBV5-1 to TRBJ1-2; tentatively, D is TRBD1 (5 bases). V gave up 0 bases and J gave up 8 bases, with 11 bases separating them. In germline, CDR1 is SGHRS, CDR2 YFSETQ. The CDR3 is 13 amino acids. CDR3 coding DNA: TGCGCCAGCAGCTTGGACAGGTACCTAGGCTACACCTTC. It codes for CASSLDRYLGYTF.

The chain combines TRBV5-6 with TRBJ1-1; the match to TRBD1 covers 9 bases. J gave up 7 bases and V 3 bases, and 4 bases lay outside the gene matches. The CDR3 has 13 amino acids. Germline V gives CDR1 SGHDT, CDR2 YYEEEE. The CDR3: CASSWGQGGEAFF. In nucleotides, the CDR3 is TGTGCCAGCAGCTGGGGACAGGGCGGTGAAGCTTTCTTT. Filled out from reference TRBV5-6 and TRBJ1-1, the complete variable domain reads DAGVTQSPTHLIKTRGQQVTLRCSPKSGHDTVSWYQQALGQGPQFIFQYYEEEERQRGNFPDRFSGHQFPNYSSELNVNALLLGDSALYLCASSWGQGGEAFFGQGTRLTVV.

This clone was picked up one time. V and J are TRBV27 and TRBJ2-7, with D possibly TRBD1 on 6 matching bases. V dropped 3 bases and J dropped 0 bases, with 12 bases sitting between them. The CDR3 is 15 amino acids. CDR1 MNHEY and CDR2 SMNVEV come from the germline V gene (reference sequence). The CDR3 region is CASSFRRGSSYEQYF. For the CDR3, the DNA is TGTGCCAGCAGTTTCCGCAGGGGTAGCTCCTACGAGCAGTACTTC.

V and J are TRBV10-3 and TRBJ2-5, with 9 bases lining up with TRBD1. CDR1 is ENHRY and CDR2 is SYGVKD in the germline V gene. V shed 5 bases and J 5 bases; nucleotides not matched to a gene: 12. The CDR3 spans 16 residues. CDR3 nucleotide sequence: TGTGCCATCAGTCCCCCGGAGGGACAGGGTGGGGAGACCCAGTACTTC. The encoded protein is CAISPPEGQGGETQYF.

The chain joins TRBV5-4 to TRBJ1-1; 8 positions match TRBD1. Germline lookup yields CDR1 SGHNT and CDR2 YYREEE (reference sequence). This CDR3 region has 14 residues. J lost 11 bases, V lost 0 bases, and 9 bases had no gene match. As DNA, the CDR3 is TGTGCCAGCAGCTTGGGGGCCAGGGGGCGAGATGCTTTCTTT. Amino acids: CASSLGARGRDAFF. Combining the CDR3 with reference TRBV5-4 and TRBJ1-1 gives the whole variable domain ETGVTQSPTHLIKTRGQQVTLRCSSQSGHNTVSWYQQALGQGPQFIFQYYREEENGRGNFPPRFSGLQFPNYSSELNVNALELDDSALYLCASSLGARGRDAFFGQGTRLTVV.